The source of this T cell receptor (beta chain) is a study of blood T cell repertoires in COVID-19. On the study more broadly: There were acute and convalescent COVID-19 samples, and they came from the United States, Italy and Spain.

The CDR3 has 13 amino acids. V lost 5 bases and J lost 7, with 12 bases in between. Germline CDR1 and CDR2: SGHRS and YFSETQ. Data came from immunoSEQ multiplex PCR; TCRdb stores just in-frame clones and leaves some out. This table holds roughly 200,000 clones, more than 80% found once. Those enrolled, adults aged about 18 to 95 years, came from some 25 US areas. Recovered participants had two consecutive negative NP/OP PCR tests, healthcare professional clearance, or symptom resolution. The receptor comes from a man aged 25-45 years who had recovered from COVID-19. The V gene is TRBV5-1, the J gene TRBJ1-4; a possible D gene is TRBD1 (5 bases). The sequenced material came from PBMCs or T cells enriched from blood (not recorded which). The CDR3 nucleotides are TGCGCCAGCAGACAGGCCCCATCTGAAAAACTGTTTTTT. Translating gives CASRQAPSEKLFF.